What follows are 2 T cell receptor beta chains derived from one specimen sequenced in a study of cytomegalovirus exposure and HLA in healthy donors. Researchers ran the PCR with 60 Vbeta and 13 Jbeta primers. Profiling relied on immunoSEQ multiplex PCR, and the TCRdb table lists in-frame clones only, not all of them. The table has 100,000 to 150,000 clones, approximately 82% seen once. Sequenced: PBMCs. Receptors originate from a man aged 18-30 years in good health and CMV-seropositive.

This clone was counted once. The J gene is TRBJ2-6, the V gene TRBV4-1, with TRBD2 identical over 9 bases. V dropped 1 base and J dropped 2; count of bases not matched to a gene: 12. The CDR3 extends over 20 amino acids. Per germline, CDR1 MGHRA and CDR2 YSYEKL. CDR3 amino acids: CASSQVYPSGDATGANVLTF. CDR3 DNA: TGCGCCAGCAGCCAAGTTTATCCTAGCGGGGATGCGACTGGGGCCAACGTCCTGACTTTC.

This chain links TRBV4-1 with TRBJ2-1; D may be TRBD1 (5 bases). Germline-derived CDR1 and CDR2 are MGHRA and YSYEKL. CDR3 length: 12 amino acids. V lost 7 bases to trimming and J lost 6 bases, with 10 bases between them. CDR3 nucleotide sequence: TGCGCCAGCAACAGGCCGCCCAATGAGCAGTTCTTC. Its translation is CASNRPPNEQFF.